This T cell receptor beta chain was obtained from a study of blood T cells in healthy people across ages. This clonotype was counted only a few times. The CDR3 loop spans 15 amino acids. Germline V gene lookup returns CDR1 MNHEY and CDR2 SVGEGT. A J-beta primer mix and a sample-barcoded 5' primer were used in a second PCR of about 7 to 11 cycles. One entry per CDR3 protein, called by TCRdb with MiXCR from the 5' RACE reads. The data show 800,000 or so distinct CDR3 sequences, with just under 25% seen just once and more than 3% held by the top ten. The sample also formed part of further work on T cells of mothers and their children.

This chain uses TRBV6-2 or TRBV6-3 with TRBJ2-7; 10 bases map to TRBD2. The J call may be in error: the DNA end matches TRBJ2-1 better. This TCR came from a boy younger than 18 in good health. The sample comprised blood. CDR3 coding DNA: TGTGCCAGCAGTTACTTACTAGCGGGGACTTATGAGCAGTTCTTC. Its translation: CASSYLLAGTYEQFF.